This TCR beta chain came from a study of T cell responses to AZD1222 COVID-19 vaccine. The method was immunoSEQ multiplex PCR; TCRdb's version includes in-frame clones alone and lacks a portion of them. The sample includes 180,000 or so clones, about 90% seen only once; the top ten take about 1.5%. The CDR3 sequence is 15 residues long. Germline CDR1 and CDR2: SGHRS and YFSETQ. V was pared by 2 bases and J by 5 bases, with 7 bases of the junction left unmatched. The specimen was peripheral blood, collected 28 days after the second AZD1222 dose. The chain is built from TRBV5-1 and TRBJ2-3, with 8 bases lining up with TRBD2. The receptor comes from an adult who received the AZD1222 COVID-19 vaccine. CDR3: CASSLAGARVDTQYF. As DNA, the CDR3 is TGCGCCAGCAGCTTAGCGGGGGCCAGGGTAGATACGCAGTATTTT.